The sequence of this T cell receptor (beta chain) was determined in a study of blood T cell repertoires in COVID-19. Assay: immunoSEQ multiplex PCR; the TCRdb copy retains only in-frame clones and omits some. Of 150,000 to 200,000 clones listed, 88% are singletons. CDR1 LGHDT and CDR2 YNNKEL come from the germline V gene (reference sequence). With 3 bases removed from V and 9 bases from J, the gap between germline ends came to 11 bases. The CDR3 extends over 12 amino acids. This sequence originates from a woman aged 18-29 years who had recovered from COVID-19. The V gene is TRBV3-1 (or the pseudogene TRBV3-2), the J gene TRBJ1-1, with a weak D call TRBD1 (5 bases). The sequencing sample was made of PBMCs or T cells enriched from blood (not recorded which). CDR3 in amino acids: CASSQRQFQAFF. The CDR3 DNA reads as TGTGCCAGCAGCCAGAGACAGTTCCAAGCTTTCTTT.